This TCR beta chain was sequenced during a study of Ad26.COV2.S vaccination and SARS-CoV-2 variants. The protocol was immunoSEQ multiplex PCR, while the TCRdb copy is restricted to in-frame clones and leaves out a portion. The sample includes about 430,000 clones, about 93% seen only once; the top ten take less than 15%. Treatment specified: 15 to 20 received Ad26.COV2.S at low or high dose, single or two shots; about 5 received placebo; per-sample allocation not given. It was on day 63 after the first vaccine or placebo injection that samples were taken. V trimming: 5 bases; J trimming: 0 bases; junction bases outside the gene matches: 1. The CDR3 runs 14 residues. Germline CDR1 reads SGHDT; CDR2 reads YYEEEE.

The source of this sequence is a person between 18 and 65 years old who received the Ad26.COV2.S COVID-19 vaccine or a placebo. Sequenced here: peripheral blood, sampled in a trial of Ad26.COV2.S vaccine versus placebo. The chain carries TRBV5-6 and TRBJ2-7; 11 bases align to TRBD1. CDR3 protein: CASSGTGGSYEQYF. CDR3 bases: TGTGCCAGCAGTGGGACAGGGGGCTCCTACGAGCAGTACTTC.